A single T cell receptor (beta chain) is shown here with its context. Its target is not known. The data were taken from a study of shared clonotypes between healthy human individuals. Study at large: Every donor yielded three CD4 naive, three CD4 memory, two CD8 naive and one CD8 memory plate. Whole-study results and caveats: Non-shared clonotypes displayed generation probabilities falling below those of clonotypes present in all four donors. Blood alone was sampled, and tissue repertoires likely differ.

Naive-designated CD8 cells lacked CD45RO, were positively enriched for CCR7, and omitted terminally differentiated effector memory CD45RA+ cells. TCRdb's copy holds only in-frame clones and misses some; the assay was immunoSEQ multiplex PCR. The table includes millions of clones, about 93% detected once. This CDR3 has 15 amino acids. After removal of 4 bases from V and 4 bases from J, the junction contained 9 bases not matched to a gene. CDR1 SGHRS and CDR2 YFSETQ come from the germline V gene. Input material: naive CD8+ T cells from PBMCs. V is TRBV5-1 and J is TRBJ2-3; 7 nucleotides line up with TRBD1. The sequence was obtained from a man aged 18 to 30 in good health. Some clones in this sample may be carry-over from other donors' samples. CDR3 sequence (DNA): TGCGCCAGCAGCCCATTTCCAACAGGGGCAGATACGCAGTATTTT. Encoded protein: CASSPFPTGADTQYF.